This T cell receptor beta chain is from a study of shared clonotypes between healthy human individuals. Worth noting for this clone: Its antigen is still unknown.

The authors distributed each subset's genomic DNA evenly over several immunoSEQ plates. Original processing methods: ImmunoSEQ output lacked quality scores and full-length reads, limiting matched filtering. Only in-frame clones appear in the TCRdb table, and some are missing; sequencing was by immunoSEQ multiplex PCR. Clone size and V and J calls were adopted from that table, with D and trimming inferred from the DNA. The sample lists about 2.3 million clones, about 92% occurring once. Each donor was a Caucasian adult residing in Nashville, Tennessee. Whole-study results and caveats: An expected dependence of interdonor clonotype sharing on sequencing depth was noted.

CDR3 length: 12 amino acids. The germline V gene has CDR1 MNHNS and CDR2 SASEGT. V gave up 10 bases and J gave up 6 bases; unmatched junction bases: 4. The J gene is TRBJ1-5, the V gene TRBV6-1; 9 bases align to TRBD1. Sequenced input: naive CD4+ T cells from PBMCs. Sample subset: CD45RA+ positively selected. The TCR comes from a man between 18 and 35 years old in good health. Some clones in this sample may be carry-over from other donors' samples. CDR3 in DNA: TGTGCCACCGACAGGGGGGGTCAGCCCCAGCATTTT. As protein: CATDRGGQPQHF.